This TCR beta chain was identified during a study of T cell responses to AZD1222 COVID-19 vaccine. Study-wide background: Both about-4-week and about-12-week second-dose recipients were combined. Findings and caveats of the study: An increase in Spike-specific TCR breadth and depth was observed after two AZD1222 doses. Repertoire sampling was restricted to post-peak T cell response timepoints. There were mostly white British donors and more females than males, and clonal diversity was possibly underestimated.

Repertoires were generated with immunoSEQ multiplex PCR, while TCRdb's copy carries only in-frame clones and drops some. This repertoire shows 100,000 to 150,000 clones, around 89% found once; its top ten account for roughly 1.6%. Germline values: CDR1 SNHLY, CDR2 FYNNEI. The CDR3 totals 14 residues. Between the trimmed V and J ends, which lost 0 bases and 8 bases, there was a span of 8 bases. A remark on this clone: The antigen remains unidentified.

Here the sequenced sample was peripheral blood, taken on day 0 of AZD1222 vaccination. The chain carries TRBV2 and TRBJ1-6; D call uncertain. This TCR derives from an adult in good health. CDR3 amino acids: CASSEASIYSPLHF. CDR3 nucleotide sequence: TGTGCCAGCAGTGAAGCCAGTATCTATTCACCCCTCCACTTT.